The 26 T cell receptor beta chains presented below share a single source sample, sequenced in a study of beta chain features in type 1 diabetes. The study's findings and limits: Shorter TCRB CDR3s, moderately but significantly so, marked every one of the four CD4+ subsets in Type 1 diabetes patients.

The antigens of these receptors remain unknown. Investigators reverse transcribed all isolated RNA, so they sequenced expressed TCRB transcripts. TCRdb's copy holds only in-frame clones and misses some; the assay was immunoSEQ multiplex PCR. The sample has 300,000 to 450,000 clones; 10% to 15% are singletons. Sequencing was carried out using naive CD4+ T cells from blood. These TCRs come from a woman aged 18-29 years with type 1 diabetes.

The table lists this clone with a few counts. The same CDR3 arises from other DNA sequences in this sample as well. The rearrangement uses TRBV30 and TRBJ2-3; 15 nucleotides match TRBD2. V was clipped by 0 bases and J by 4 bases; unmatched bases: 2. The germline V gene encodes CDR1 GTSNPN and CDR2 SVGIG (reference sequence). The CDR3 is made up of 16 amino acids. The CDR3 loop reads CAWSVGLAGGPDTQYF. The CDR3 coding sequence is TGTGCCTGGAGTGTAGGACTAGCGGGAGGGCCAGATACGCAGTATTTT. Looking up the rest from reference TRBV30 and TRBJ2-3 gives the full variable domain: SQTIHQWPATLVQPVGSPLSLECTVEGTSNPNLYWYRQAAGRGLQLLFYSVGIGQISSEVPQNLSASRPQDRQFILSSKKLLLSDSGFYLCAWSVGLAGGPDTQYFGPGTRLTVL.

The genes are TRBV5-1 and TRBJ2-7; the D gene is possibly TRBD1 (6 bases). The CDR3 is made up of 14 amino acids. V was clipped by 4 bases and J by 7 bases, with 18 bases between them. Germline-derived CDR1 and CDR2 are SGHRS and YFSETQ. The CDR3 bases are TGCGCCAGCAGCCCCGGGACACTAAAAATGGAGCAGTACTTC. Protein product: CASSPGTLKMEQYF.

This clone was seen only a few times. The chain uses TRBV18 and TRBJ2-3; 9 positions match TRBD1. The CDR3 has 15 amino acids. The ends lost 4 bases at V and 2 bases at J; junction bases unmatched: 4. Germline assignment: CDR1 KGHSH and CDR2 LQKENI. The CDR3 reads CASSRTGDLTDTQYF. CDR3 bases: TGTGCCAGCTCACGGACAGGGGACCTCACAGATACGCAGTATTTT. The complete variable domain, with remaining parts taken from reference TRBV18 and TRBJ2-3, reads NAGVMQNPRHLVRRRGQEARLRCSPMKGHSHVYWYRQLPEEGLKFMVYLQKENIIDESGMPKERFSAEFPKEGPSILRIQQVVRGDSAAYFCASSRTGDLTDTQYFGPGTRLTVL.

This clone came up a few times. The chain couples TRBV2 to TRBJ1-4; no clear D. V was clipped by 4 bases and J by 0 bases, with 6 bases between them. Germline CDR1 is SNHLY and CDR2 is FYNNEI. The CDR3 totals 14 residues. The CDR3 region has the DNA TGTGCCAGCAGTGCCCAATCAACTAATGAAAAACTGTTTTTT. Amino acids: CASSAQSTNEKLFF. Using reference TRBV2 and TRBJ1-4 for the parts outside the CDR3, the full variable domain is EPEVTQTPSHQVTQMGQEVILRCVPISNHLYFYWYRQILGQKVEFLVSFYNNEISEKSEIFDDQFSVERPDGSNFTLKIRSTKLEDSAMYFCASSAQSTNEKLFFGSGTQLSVL.

The chain has TRBV30 and TRBJ1-1, with 7 bases that match TRBD1. The junction had 22 bases not matched to a gene; V was cut back by 0 bases and J by 6 bases. The CDR3 is 19 residues long. The germline CDR1 and CDR2 sequences are GTSNPN and SVGIG (reference sequence). The CDR3 bases are TGTGCCTGGAGTGTACGGCCCCCCCTCCGACAGGGAACTTTCGCTGAAGCTTTCTTT. It encodes CAWSVRPPLRQGTFAEAFF. The complete variable domain, with remaining parts taken from reference TRBV30 and TRBJ1-1, reads SQTIHQWPATLVQPVGSPLSLECTVEGTSNPNLYWYRQAAGRGLQLLFYSVGIGQISSEVPQNLSASRPQDRQFILSSKKLLLSDSGFYLCAWSVRPPLRQGTFAEAFFGQGTRLTVV.

The V and J genes are TRBV9 and TRBJ2-5; TRBD2 agrees at 11 bases. With V trimmed by 0 bases and J by 3 bases, 7 bases remained unmatched. CDR3 length equals 17 residues. CDR1 SGDLS and CDR2 YYNGEE come from the germline V gene. As DNA, the CDR3 is TGTGCCAGCAGCGTAGGGACCCCTAGCGGGGGGAAAGAGACCCAGTACTTC. It specifies CASSVGTPSGGKETQYF. Complete variable domain (other parts from reference TRBV9 and TRBJ2-5): DSGVTQTPKHLITATGQRVTLRCSPRSGDLSVYWYQQSLDQGLQFLIQYYNGEERAKGNILERFSAQQFPDLHSELNLSSLELGDSALYFCASSVGTPSGGKETQYFGPGTRLLVL.

This clone was detected a few times. The genes are TRBV27 and TRBJ2-3; 7 bases match TRBD1. There are 13 residues in the CDR3. Germline CDR1 MNHEY, CDR2 SMNVEV (reference sequence). V gave up 7 bases and J gave up 3 bases; unmatched junction bases: 4. The CDR3 bases are TGTGCCAGCAATAGACAGGGAACAGATACGCAGTATTTT. Translation: CASNRQGTDTQYF.

For the CDR3, the DNA is TGTGCCAGCAACTCCTGGATTGGGACTAGTGCAGATACGCAGTATTTT. Protein: CASNSWIGTSADTQYF. The V and J genes are TRBV7-2 and TRBJ2-3; TRBD2 agrees at 8 bases. The CDR3 has 16 amino acids. Trimming took 7 bases from V and 4 from J; bases not matched to a gene: 13. Germline V gene data show CDR1 as SGHTA and CDR2 as FQGNSA.

This clone was seen a few times. The CDR3: CASRKTGGETQYF. CDR3 bases: TGTGCCAGCAGGAAGACAGGGGGAGAGACCCAGTACTTC. V and J are TRBV6-6 and TRBJ2-5; 9 positions agree with TRBD1. The trim removed 6 bases at V and 4 bases at J, leaving 3 bases unmatched. This CDR3 spans 13 amino acids. Germline loops: CDR1 MNHNY, CDR2 SVGAGI (reference sequence).

The chain combines TRBV6-6 with TRBJ1-2; D unresolved. V was shortened by 6 bases and J by 3 bases, with 5 bases between the two germline ends. CDR1 and CDR2 (germline): MNHNY, SVGAGI (reference sequence). This CDR3 is 11 amino acids long. The CDR3 loop reads CASRGDYGYTF. In DNA, the CDR3 is TGTGCCAGCAGGGGCGACTATGGCTACACCTTC.

The chain combines TRBV7-3 with TRBJ2-3; the D gene is possibly TRBD1 (5 bases). The CDR3 is 13 amino acids. Germline CDR1 reads SGHTA; CDR2 reads FQGTGA. The V gene lost 5 bases and the J gene lost 2 bases, with 8 bases spanning the gap. The CDR3 loop reads CASSRQITDTQYF. CDR3 coding DNA: TGTGCCAGCAGCCGACAGATCACAGATACGCAGTATTTT.

This clone appeared a few times. The chain combines TRBV7-2 with TRBJ2-1; 7 bases fit TRBD2. The V segment lost 5 bases and the J segment 7 bases; nucleotides outside the gene matches: 11. Germline assignment: CDR1 SGHTA and CDR2 FQGNSA. This CDR3 has 15 residues. This CDR3 is CASSDQSGVMNEQFF. CDR3 DNA sequence: TGTGCCAGCAGCGACCAAAGCGGGGTGATGAATGAGCAGTTCTTC. Complete variable domain (other parts from reference TRBV7-2 and TRBJ2-1): GAGVSQSPSNKVTEKGKDVELRCDPISGHTALYWYRQSLGQGLEFLIYFQGNSAPDKSGLPSDRFSAERTGGSVSTLTIQRTQQEDSAVYLCASSDQSGVMNEQFFGPGTRLTVL.

This clone was counted only a few times. The J gene is TRBJ2-3, the V gene TRBV9, with 13 nucleotides matching TRBD2. V was clipped by 3 bases and J by 6 bases; unmatched bases: 22. The CDR3 is 21 amino acids. Germline V gene sequence: CDR1 SGDLS, CDR2 YYNGEE. CDR3 loop: CASSGRSPGLAGSPLWDTQYF. DNA for the CDR3: TGTGCCAGCAGCGGCCGATCACCGGGACTAGCGGGGAGTCCCCTATGGGATACGCAGTATTTT.

This clone was detected a few times. At the DNA level, this CDR3 is encoded by other sequences in the same sample as well. The chain links TRBV7-3 to TRBJ2-1; 13 nucleotides align to TRBD2. The CDR3 runs 15 residues. Germline loops: CDR1 SGHTA, CDR2 FQGTGA. V was clipped by 4 bases and J by 5 bases; unmatched bases: 2. The CDR3 spells CASSSGLAGNNEQFF. The CDR3 DNA reads as TGTGCCAGCAGCTCGGGACTAGCGGGAAACAATGAGCAGTTCTTC.

This clone was observed a few times. The chain combines TRBV9 with TRBJ1-2, with D possibly being TRBD1 (5 bases). CDR1 and CDR2 from the germline V gene are SGDLS and YYNGEE. Deletions cut 0 bases from V and 5 bases from J, with 11 bases between. The length of the CDR3 is 14 residues. The CDR3 reads CASSVGGVAYGYTF. DNA of the CDR3: TGTGCCAGCAGCGTAGGGGGCGTCGCTTATGGCTACACCTTC.

The chain is built from TRBV29-1 and TRBJ2-7; 7 nucleotides align to TRBD1. CDR3 length equals 14 residues. V dropped 3 bases and J dropped 3; count of bases not matched to a gene: 8. Germline CDR1 SQVTM, CDR2 ANQGSEA. CDR3 in amino acids: CSVEVTGQIYEQYF. The CDR3 DNA sequence: TGCAGCGTTGAGGTCACGGGACAGATCTACGAGCAGTACTTC.

This clone was detected only a few times. The chain couples TRBV6-1 to TRBJ2-1; D is unresolved. Germline V lookup: CDR1 MNHNS, CDR2 SASEGT. Between the trimmed V and J ends, which lost 2 bases and 4 bases, there was a span of 3 bases. The CDR3 totals 12 residues. The CDR3 nucleotides are TGTGCCAGCAGTGAATCTTACAATGAGCAGTTCTTC. As protein: CASSESYNEQFF.

This clone has just a few counts. The rearrangement joins TRBV4-2 to TRBJ2-3, with 10 bases lining up with TRBD2. The CDR3 extends over 15 amino acids. Trimming at V came to 4 bases and at J to 7 bases, leaving 8 bases not matched to a gene. Per the germline V gene, CDR1 is LGHNA and CDR2 is YNFKEQ. The CDR3 DNA follows: TGTGCCAGCAGCCCCGGGACTAGCGTCCCTCATACGCAGTATTTT. Amino acid sequence: CASSPGTSVPHTQYF.

The chain recombines TRBV9 with TRBJ2-3; the D is unclear. The V end lost 3 bases, the J end lost 3 bases, and 5 bases lay between the germline ends. The CDR3 runs to 12 residues. Germline V gene sequence: CDR1 SGDLS, CDR2 YYNGEE. CDR3 coding DNA: TGTGCCAGCAGCGCAATTACAGATACGCAGTATTTT. As protein: CASSAITDTQYF.

This clone was detected a few times. The V gene is TRBV15, the J gene TRBJ2-3; 7 nucleotides agree with TRBD2. J gave up 2 bases and V 0 bases, and 2 bases lay outside the gene matches. The CDR3 totals 15 residues. Germline V CDR1 and CDR2: LNHNV, YYDKDF (reference sequence). The CDR3 here is CATSREAGSTDTQYF. The CDR3 DNA follows: TGTGCCACCAGCAGAGAAGCGGGATCCACAGATACGCAGTATTTT. The full variable domain, completed using reference TRBV15 and TRBJ2-3, is DAMVIQNPRYQVTQFGKPVTLSCSQTLNHNVMYWYQQKSSQAPKLLFHYYDKDFNNEADTPDNFQSRRPNTSFCFLDIRSPGLGDTAMYLCATSREAGSTDTQYFGPGTRLTVL.

This chain uses TRBV25-1 with TRBJ2-3; possibly TRBD2 for D (5 bases). Germline V gives CDR1 MGHDK, CDR2 SYGVNS. This CDR3 contains 14 residues. V lost 4 bases to trimming and J lost 1 base, with 9 bases between them. The CDR3 DNA reads TGTGCCAGCAGTGTAGGGAGAGGCACAGATACGCAGTATTTT. Residues: CASSVGRGTDTQYF.

The chain combines TRBV7-2 with TRBJ1-1; TRBD1 aligns across 8 bases. This CDR3 spans 14 amino acids. Germline CDR1 and CDR2: SGHTA and FQGNSA. V lost 5 bases and J lost 4; bases outside the gene matches: 6. In nucleotides, the CDR3 is TGTGCCAGCAGCCAAATAACAGGGGGCACTGAAGCTTTCTTT. Translation: CASSQITGGTEAFF.

CDR3 sequence: CASSQPTRGNTIYF. The CDR3 DNA follows: TGCGCCAGCAGCCAACCTACCCGTGGAAACACCATATATTTT. The gene calls are TRBV4-1 and TRBJ1-3; D is unclear. Germline V gene lookup returns CDR1 MGHRA and CDR2 YSYEKL. Trimming took 2 bases from V and 3 from J, leaving 8 bases between them. CDR3 size: 14 residues.

This clone was seen a few times. Other DNA sequences in this sample translate to the same CDR3. This chain connects TRBV7-9 to TRBJ2-3; TRBD2 matches at 10 bases. In germline, CDR1 is SEHNR, CDR2 FQNEAQ (reference sequence). CDR3 length: 16 residues. The J segment lost 1 base and the V segment lost 1 base, leaving 2 bases of the junction unmatched. CDR3 residues: CASSLGLAGGTDTQYF. The CDR3 DNA reads as TGTGCCAGCAGCTTAGGGCTAGCGGGAGGCACAGATACGCAGTATTTT.

The chain links TRBV4-2 to TRBJ2-1; D may be TRBD2 (6 bases). V was trimmed by 2 bases and J by 5 bases, leaving 13 bases between them. The CDR3 covers 15 residues. Per germline, CDR1 LGHNA and CDR2 YNFKEQ. This CDR3 reads CASSQTGGNDNEQFF. CDR3 in DNA: TGTGCCAGCAGCCAAACCGGCGGGAACGACAATGAGCAGTTCTTC.

This clone was seen more than once but under ten times. The chain uses TRBV30 and TRBJ2-3, with TRBD2 as a possible D gene (6 bases). There are 16 residues in the CDR3. Trimming took off 1 base at V and 0 bases at J, with 14 bases between the two ends. Germline CDR1 and CDR2: GTSNPN and SVGIG (reference sequence). As DNA, the CDR3 is TGTGCCTGGAGTGCCCCAAGCGGGTCTAGCACAGATACGCAGTATTTT. Translating gives CAWSAPSGSSTDTQYF.